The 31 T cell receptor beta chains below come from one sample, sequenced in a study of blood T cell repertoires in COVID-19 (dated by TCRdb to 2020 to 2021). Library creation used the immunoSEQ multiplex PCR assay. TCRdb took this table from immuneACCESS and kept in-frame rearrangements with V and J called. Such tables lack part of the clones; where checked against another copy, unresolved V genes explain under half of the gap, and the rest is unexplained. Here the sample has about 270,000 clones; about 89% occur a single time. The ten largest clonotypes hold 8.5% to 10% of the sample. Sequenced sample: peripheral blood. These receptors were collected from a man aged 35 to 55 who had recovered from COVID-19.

The CDR3 nucleotides are TGTGCCAGCAGACTAGGACTAGCGGGGGAATTAGATACGCAGTATTTT. Translating it yields CASRLGLAGELDTQYF. The rearrangement joins TRBV5-4 to TRBJ2-3; 13 bases fit TRBD2. Unmatched junction bases numbered 8, after V lost 5 bases and J lost 5 bases. The CDR3 spans 16 residues. Germline V gene lookup returns CDR1 SGHNT and CDR2 YYREEE (reference sequence).

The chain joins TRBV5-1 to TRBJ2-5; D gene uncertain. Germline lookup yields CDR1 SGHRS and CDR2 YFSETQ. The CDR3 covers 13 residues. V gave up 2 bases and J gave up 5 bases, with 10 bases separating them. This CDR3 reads CASSFVSPETQYF. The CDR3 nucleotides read TGCGCCAGCAGCTTCGTCTCTCCCGAGACCCAGTACTTC.

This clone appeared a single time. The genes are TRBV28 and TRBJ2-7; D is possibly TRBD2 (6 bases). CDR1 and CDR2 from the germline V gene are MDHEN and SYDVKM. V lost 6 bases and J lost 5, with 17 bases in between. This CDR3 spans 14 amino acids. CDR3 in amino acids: CASRWGEATHEQYF. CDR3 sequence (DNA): TGTGCCAGCAGATGGGGGGAGGCCACCCACGAGCAGTACTTC.

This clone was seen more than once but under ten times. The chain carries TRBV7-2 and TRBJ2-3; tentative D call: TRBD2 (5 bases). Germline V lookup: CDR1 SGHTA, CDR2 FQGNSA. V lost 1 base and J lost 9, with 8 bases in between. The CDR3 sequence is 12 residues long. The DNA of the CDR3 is TGTGCCAGCAGCTTAGGAGGGAAGACGCAGTATTTT. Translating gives CASSLGGKTQYF. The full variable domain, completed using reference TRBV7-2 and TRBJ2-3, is GAGVSQSPSNKVTEKGKDVELRCDPISGHTALYWYRQSLGQGLEFLIYFQGNSAPDKSGLPSDRFSAERTGGSVSTLTIQRTQQEDSAVYLCASSLGGKTQYFGPGTRLTVL.

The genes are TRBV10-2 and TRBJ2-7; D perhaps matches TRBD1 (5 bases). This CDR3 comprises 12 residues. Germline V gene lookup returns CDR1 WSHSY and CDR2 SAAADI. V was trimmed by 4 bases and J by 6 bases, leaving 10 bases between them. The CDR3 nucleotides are TGCGCCAGCAGTGCTGGACAACCCGAGCAGTACTTC. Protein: CASSAGQPEQYF.

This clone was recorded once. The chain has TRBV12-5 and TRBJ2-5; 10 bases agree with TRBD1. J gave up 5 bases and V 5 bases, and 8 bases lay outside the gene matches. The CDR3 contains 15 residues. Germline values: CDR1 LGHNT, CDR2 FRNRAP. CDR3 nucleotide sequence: TGTGCTAGTGGTCCTGCCGGGACAGGGGACGAGACCCAGTACTTC. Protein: CASGPAGTGDETQYF.

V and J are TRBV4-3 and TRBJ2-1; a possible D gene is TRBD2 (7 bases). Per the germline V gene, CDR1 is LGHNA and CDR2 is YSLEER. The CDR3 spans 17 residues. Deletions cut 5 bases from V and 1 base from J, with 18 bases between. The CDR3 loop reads CASSIMGGAPSYNEQFF. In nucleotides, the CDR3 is TGCGCCAGCAGCATTATGGGGGGGGCCCCGTCCTACAATGAGCAGTTCTTC.

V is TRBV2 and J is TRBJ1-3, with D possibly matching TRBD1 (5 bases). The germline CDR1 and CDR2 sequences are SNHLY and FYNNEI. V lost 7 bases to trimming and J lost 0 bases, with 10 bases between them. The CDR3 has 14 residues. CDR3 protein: CASIQTGSGNTIYF. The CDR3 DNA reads TGTGCCAGCATCCAAACAGGCTCTGGAAACACCATATATTTT.

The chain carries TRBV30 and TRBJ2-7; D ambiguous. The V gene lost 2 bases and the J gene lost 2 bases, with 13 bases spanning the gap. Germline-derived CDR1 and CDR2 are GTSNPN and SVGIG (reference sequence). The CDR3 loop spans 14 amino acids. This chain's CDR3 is CAWSRTSEPYEQYF. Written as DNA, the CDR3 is TGTGCCTGGAGTCGTACCAGCGAGCCCTACGAGCAGTACTTC. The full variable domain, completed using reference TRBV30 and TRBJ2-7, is SQTIHQWPATLVQPVGSPLSLECTVEGTSNPNLYWYRQAAGRGLQLLFYSVGIGQISSEVPQNLSASRPQDRQFILSSKKLLLSDSGFYLCAWSRTSEPYEQYFGPGTRLTVT.

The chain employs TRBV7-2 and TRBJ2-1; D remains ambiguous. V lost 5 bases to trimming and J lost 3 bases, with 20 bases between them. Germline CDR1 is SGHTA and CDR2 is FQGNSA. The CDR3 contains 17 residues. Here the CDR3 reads CASSPKRLSRLYNEQFF. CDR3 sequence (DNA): TGTGCCAGCAGCCCGAAGCGCTTGTCGCGCCTCTACAATGAGCAGTTCTTC.

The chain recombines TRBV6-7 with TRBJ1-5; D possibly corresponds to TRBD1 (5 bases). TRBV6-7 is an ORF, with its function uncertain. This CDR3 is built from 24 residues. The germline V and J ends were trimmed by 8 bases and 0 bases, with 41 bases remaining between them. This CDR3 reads CASVSGQVGLIGGSRYYSNQPQHF. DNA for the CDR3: TGTGCCAGCGTATCAGGCCAGGTGGGGCTGATTGGCGGTTCTAGATATTATAGCAATCAGCCCCAGCATTTT.

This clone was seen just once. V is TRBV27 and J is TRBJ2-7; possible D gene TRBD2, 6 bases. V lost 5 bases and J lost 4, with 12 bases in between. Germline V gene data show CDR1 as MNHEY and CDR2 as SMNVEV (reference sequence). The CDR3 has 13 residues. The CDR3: CASSAGRGYEQYF. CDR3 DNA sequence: TGTGCCAGCAGTGCCGGGAGAGGATACGAGCAGTACTTC.

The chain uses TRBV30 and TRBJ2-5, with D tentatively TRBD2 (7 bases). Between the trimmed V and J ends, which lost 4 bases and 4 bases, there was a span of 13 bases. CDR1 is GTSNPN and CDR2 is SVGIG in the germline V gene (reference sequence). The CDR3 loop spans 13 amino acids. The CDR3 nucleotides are TGTGCCTGGAAGCACAGGGAGGGAGAGACCCAGTACTTC. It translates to CAWKHREGETQYF.

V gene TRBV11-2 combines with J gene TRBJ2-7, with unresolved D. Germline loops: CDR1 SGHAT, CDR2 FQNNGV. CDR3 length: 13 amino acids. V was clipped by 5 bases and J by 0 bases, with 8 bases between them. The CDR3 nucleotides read TGTGCCAGCAGCCCCGCGGACTCCTACGAGCAGTACTTC. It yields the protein CASSPADSYEQYF. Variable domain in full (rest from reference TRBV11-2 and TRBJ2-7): EAGVAQSPRYKIIEKRQSVAFWCNPISGHATLYWYQQILGQGPKLLIQFQNNGVVDDSQLPKDRFSAERLKGVDSTLKIQPAKLEDSAVYLCASSPADSYEQYFGPGTRLTVT.

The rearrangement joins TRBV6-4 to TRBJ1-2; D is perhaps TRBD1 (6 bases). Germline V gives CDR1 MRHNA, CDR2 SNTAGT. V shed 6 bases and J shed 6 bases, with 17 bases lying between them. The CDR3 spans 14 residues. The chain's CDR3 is CASSQDRMAHGYTF. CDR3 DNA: TGTGCCAGCAGCCAAGACAGGATGGCCCATGGCTACACCTTC.

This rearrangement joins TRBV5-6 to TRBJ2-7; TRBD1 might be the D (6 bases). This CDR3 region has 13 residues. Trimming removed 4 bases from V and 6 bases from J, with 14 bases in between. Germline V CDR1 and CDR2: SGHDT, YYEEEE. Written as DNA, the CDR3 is TGTGCCAGCAGCCTAAGACAGGCGGGCGAGCAGTACTTC. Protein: CASSLRQAGEQYF.

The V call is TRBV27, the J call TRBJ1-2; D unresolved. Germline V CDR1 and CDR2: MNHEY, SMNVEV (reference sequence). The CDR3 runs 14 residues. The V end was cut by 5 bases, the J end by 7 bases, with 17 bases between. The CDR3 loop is CASSESPGIRGYTF. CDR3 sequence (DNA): TGTGCCAGCAGTGAATCCCCCGGGATCCGTGGCTACACCTTC.

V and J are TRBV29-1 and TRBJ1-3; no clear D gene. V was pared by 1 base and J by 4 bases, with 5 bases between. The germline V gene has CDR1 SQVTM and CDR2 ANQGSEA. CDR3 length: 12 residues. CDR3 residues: CSVEVLGNTIYF. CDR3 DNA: TGCAGCGTTGAAGTATTGGGAAACACCATATATTTT.

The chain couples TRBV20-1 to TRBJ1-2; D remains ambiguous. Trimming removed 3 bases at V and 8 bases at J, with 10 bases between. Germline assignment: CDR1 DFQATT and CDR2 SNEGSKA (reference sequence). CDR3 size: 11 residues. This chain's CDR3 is CSASGPGGYTF. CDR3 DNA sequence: TGCAGTGCTAGCGGGCCGGGGGGCTACACCTTC.

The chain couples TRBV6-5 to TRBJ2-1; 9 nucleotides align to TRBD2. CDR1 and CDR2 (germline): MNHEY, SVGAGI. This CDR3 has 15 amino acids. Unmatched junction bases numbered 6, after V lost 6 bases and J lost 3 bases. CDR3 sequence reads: CASSLEAGGYNEQFF. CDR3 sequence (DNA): TGTGCCAGCAGCCTAGAAGCGGGGGGCTACAATGAGCAGTTCTTC.

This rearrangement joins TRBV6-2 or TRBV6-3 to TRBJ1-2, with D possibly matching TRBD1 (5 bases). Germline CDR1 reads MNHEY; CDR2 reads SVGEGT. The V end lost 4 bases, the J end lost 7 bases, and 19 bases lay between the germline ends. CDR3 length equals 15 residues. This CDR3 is CASSSSDSVLRGYTF. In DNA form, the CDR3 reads TGTGCCAGCAGTTCATCTGACAGTGTTTTGCGTGGCTACACCTTC.

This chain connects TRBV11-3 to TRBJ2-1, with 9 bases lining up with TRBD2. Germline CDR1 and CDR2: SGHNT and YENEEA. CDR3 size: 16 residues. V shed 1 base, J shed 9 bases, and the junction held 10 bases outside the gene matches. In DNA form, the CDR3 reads TGTGCCAGCAGCTTAGTTTCTAGCGGGACCAGCGCTGAGCAGTTCTTC. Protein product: CASSLVSSGTSAEQFF.

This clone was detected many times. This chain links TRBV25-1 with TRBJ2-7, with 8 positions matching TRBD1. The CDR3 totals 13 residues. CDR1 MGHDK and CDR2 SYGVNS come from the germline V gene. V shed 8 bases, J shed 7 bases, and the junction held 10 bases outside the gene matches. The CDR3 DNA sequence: TGTGCCAGCCGAGGACAGGGCCTAAGGGAGCAGTACTTC. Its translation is CASRGQGLREQYF.

CDR3 coding DNA: TGTGCCAGCAGTTTCACACCACAGGGTACCACTGAAGCTTTCTTT. Encoded protein: CASSFTPQGTTEAFF. The chain has TRBV6-5 and TRBJ1-1, with D maybe TRBD1 (6 bases). Trimming removed 4 bases at V and 4 bases at J, with 16 bases between. The CDR3 length is 15 residues. Germline V lookup: CDR1 MNHEY, CDR2 SVGAGI.

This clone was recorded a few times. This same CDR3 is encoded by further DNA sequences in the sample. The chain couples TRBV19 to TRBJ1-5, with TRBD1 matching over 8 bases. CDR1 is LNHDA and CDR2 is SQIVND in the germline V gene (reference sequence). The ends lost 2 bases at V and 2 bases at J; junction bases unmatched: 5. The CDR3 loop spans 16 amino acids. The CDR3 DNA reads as TGTGCCAGTAGTATAAGCAGGGGGCGAGGCAATCAGCCCCAGCATTTT. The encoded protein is CASSISRGRGNQPQHF.

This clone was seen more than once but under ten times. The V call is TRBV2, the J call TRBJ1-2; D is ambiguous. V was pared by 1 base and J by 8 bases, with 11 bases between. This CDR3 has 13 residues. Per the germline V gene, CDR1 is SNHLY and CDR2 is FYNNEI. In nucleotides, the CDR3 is TGTGCCAGCAGTGAAGTCGGGAACCCAGGCTACACCTTC. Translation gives CASSEVGNPGYTF.

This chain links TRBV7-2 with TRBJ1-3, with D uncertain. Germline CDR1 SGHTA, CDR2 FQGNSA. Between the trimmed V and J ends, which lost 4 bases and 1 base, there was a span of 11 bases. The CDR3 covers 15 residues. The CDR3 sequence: CASSSRWLSGNTIYF. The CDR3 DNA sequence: TGTGCCAGCAGCTCCAGGTGGTTGTCTGGAAACACCATATATTTT.

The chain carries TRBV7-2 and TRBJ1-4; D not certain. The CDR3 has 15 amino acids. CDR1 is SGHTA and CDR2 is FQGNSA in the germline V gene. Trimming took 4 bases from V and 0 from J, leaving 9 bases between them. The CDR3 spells CASSSLVATNEKLFF. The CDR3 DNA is TGTGCCAGCAGCTCGCTTGTAGCAACTAATGAAAAACTGTTTTTT.

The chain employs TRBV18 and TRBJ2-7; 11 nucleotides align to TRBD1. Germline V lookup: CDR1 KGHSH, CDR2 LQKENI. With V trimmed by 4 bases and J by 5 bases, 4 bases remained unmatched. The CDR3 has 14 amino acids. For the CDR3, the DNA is TGTGCCAGCTCACGGACAGGGGGCCAGAACGAGCAGTACTTC. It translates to CASSRTGGQNEQYF.

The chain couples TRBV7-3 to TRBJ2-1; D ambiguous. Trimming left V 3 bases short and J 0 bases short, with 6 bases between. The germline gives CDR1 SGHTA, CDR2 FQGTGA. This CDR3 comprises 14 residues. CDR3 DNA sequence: TGTGCCAGCAGCTTGAGAAGCTCCTACAATGAGCAGTTCTTC. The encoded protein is CASSLRSSYNEQFF.

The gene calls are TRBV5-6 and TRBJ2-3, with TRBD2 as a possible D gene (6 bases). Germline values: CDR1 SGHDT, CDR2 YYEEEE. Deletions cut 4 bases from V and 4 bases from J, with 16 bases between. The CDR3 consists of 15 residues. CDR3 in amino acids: CASSAGPSLADTQYF. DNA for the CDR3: TGTGCCAGCAGCGCGGGACCAAGCCTTGCAGATACGCAGTATTTT.